This TCR beta chain was recovered during a study of Ad26.COV2.S vaccination and SARS-CoV-2 variants. The protocol was immunoSEQ multiplex PCR, while the TCRdb copy is restricted to in-frame clones and leaves out a portion. The data hold hundreds of thousands of clones, with roughly 90% observed a single time. The treatment: roughly 18 received Ad26.COV2.S at low or high dose, single or two shots; a few received placebo; per-sample allocation not given. The study sampled participants on day 63 after the first vaccine or placebo injection. The CDR3 spans 14 residues. V lost 3 bases to trimming and J lost 5 bases; unmatched junction nucleotides: 6. CDR1 is MDHEN, CDR2 SYDVKM, per germline.

The clonotype originates from a person between 18 and 65 years old who received the Ad26.COV2.S COVID-19 vaccine or a placebo. The sample was peripheral blood, taken in a trial of Ad26.COV2.S vaccine versus placebo. The chain joins TRBV28 to TRBJ2-5, with 7 bases lining up with TRBD2. CDR3 nucleotide sequence: TGTGCCAGCAGTTTTATGAGCGGGGCGGAGACCCAGTACTTC. It specifies CASSFMSGAETQYF.